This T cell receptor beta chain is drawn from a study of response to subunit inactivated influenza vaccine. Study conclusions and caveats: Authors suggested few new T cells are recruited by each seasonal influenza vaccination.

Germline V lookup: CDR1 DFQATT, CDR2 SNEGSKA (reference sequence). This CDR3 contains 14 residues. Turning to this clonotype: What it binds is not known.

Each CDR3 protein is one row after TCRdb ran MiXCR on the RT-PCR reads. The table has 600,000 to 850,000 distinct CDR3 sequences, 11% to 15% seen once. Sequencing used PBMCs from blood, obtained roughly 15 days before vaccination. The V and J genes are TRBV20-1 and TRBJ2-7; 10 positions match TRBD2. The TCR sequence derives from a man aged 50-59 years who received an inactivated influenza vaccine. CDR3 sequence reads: CSGEPSGSIYEQYF. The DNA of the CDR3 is TGCAGCGGAGAACCTAGCGGGAGCATTTACGAGCAGTACTTC.